The 9 T cell receptor beta chains reported below all come from one sample, sequenced in a study of blood T cells in healthy people across ages (dated by TCRdb to between 2014 and 2016). Library method: 5' RACE. Sequencing took place on an Illumina HiSeq 2500. A second about 7 to 11 cycle PCR used a sample-barcoded 5' primer and a J-beta primer mix. TCRdb reran the public reads through fastp at Q25 and MiXCR, keeping productive beta chains. For every CDR3 protein sequence, its rows merge into one entry that carries the most common genes and DNA. Present in this sample are 870,000 or so distinct CDR3 sequences, around 28% of which were seen just once. 15% to 20% of the sample is taken by the ten largest. The sample consisted of blood. The receptors shown here come from a woman aged 80 or over in good health.

In this sample, this clonotype turned up many times. The gene calls are TRBV25-1 and TRBJ2-3, with D tentatively TRBD1 or TRBD2 (5 bases each). CDR1 is MGHDK, CDR2 SYGVNS, per germline. Trimming pared 4 bases from V and 6 bases from J, leaving 14 bases between. The CDR3 runs 14 residues. The CDR3 spells CASSVRDPPDTQYF. CDR3 coding DNA: TGTGCCAGCAGTGTCCGGGACCCACCGGATACGCAGTATTTT.

This clonotype was seen a few times. The chain recombines TRBV5-1 with TRBJ2-7; TRBD2 matches 12 bases. The ends lost 0 bases at V and 7 bases at J; junction bases unmatched: 17. This CDR3 spans 19 amino acids. Per germline, CDR1 SGHRS and CDR2 YFSETQ. The CDR3: CASSLEYLAGGPRYNEQYF. CDR3 DNA: TGCGCCAGCAGCTTGGAGTACCTAGCGGGGGGGCCTCGCTACAATGAGCAGTACTTC.

Notes on this clonotype: One base away lies a much larger clone, so this may be a sequencing read error. This chain uses TRBV7-2 with TRBJ2-7; maybe TRBD1 (5 bases). The ends were cut back, 0 bases at V and 5 bases at J, with 11 bases in the middle. This CDR3 comprises 14 residues. The germline V gene encodes CDR1 SGHTA and CDR2 FQGNSA. This CDR3 reads CASSLAGRRHEQYF. In nucleotides, the CDR3 is TGTGCCAGCAGCTTAGCGGGGCGGCGTCACGAGCAGTACTTC.

With regard to this clonotype: A much larger clone lies a single base off, so this may be a read error. The gene calls are TRBV9 and TRBJ2-5; the D is unclear. V was shortened by 3 bases and J by 11 bases, with 17 bases between the two germline ends. CDR1 is SGDLS and CDR2 is YYNGEE in the germline V gene. The CDR3 loop spans 13 amino acids. CDR3 DNA sequence: TGTGCCAGCAGCGCACTCCTTTGGAATGAGCAGTACTTC. Translating gives CASSALLWNEQYF.

As regards this clonotype: Possible read error: a much larger clone is one base away. The chain combines TRBV12-3 or TRBV12-4 with TRBJ1-2, with D maybe TRBD1 (5 bases). This CDR3 region has 14 residues. With 6 bases removed from V and 5 bases from J, the gap between germline ends came to 16 bases. The CDR3 region is CASRPSGTAYGYTF. The DNA for the CDR3 is TGTGCCAGCAGGCCCTCCGGGACGGCGTATGGCTACACCTTC.

This clonotype came up many times. This chain uses TRBV5-5 with TRBJ1-5; the D gene is possibly TRBD1 (6 bases). The V and J ends lost 0 bases and 11 bases respectively, with 12 bases between them. Looked up from germline, CDR1 is SGHKS and CDR2 is YYEKEE (reference sequence). The CDR3 runs 13 residues. CDR3 loop: CASSLGGGKAQHF. The CDR3 nucleotides are TGTGCCAGCAGCTTGGGAGGGGGGAAAGCCCAGCATTTT.

This clonotype turned up a few times. The rearrangement joins TRBV27 to TRBJ1-2; 7 bases map to TRBD1. This CDR3 contains 15 residues. V was pared by 0 bases and J by 5 bases, with 6 bases of the junction left unmatched. Per the germline V gene, CDR1 is MNHEY and CDR2 is SMNVEV (reference sequence). The DNA of the CDR3 is TGTGCCAGCAGTTTATCTATAGGGGGCCGGTATGGCTACACCTTC. Translating it yields CASSLSIGGRYGYTF.

The chain is built from TRBV6-1 and TRBJ1-6; D is unresolved. V dropped 6 bases and J dropped 5 bases, with 14 bases sitting between them. The CDR3 has 15 residues. In germline, CDR1 is MNHNS, CDR2 SASEGT. The CDR3 bases are TGTGCCAGCAGGCCCCCTGAGGGAGATAATTCACCCCTCCACTTT. Amino acids: CASRPPEGDNSPLHF.

In this sample, this clonotype turned up many times. The gene calls are TRBV3-1 and TRBJ1-1, with D tentatively TRBD1 (5 bases). CDR1 is LGHDT, CDR2 YNNKEL, per germline (reference sequence). V was clipped by 6 bases and J by 1 base, with 18 bases between them. This CDR3 has 16 amino acids. The CDR3 is CASSLNTGTPNTEAFF. The CDR3 coding sequence is TGTGCCAGCAGTCTCAATACCGGGACCCCGAACACTGAAGCTTTCTTT.